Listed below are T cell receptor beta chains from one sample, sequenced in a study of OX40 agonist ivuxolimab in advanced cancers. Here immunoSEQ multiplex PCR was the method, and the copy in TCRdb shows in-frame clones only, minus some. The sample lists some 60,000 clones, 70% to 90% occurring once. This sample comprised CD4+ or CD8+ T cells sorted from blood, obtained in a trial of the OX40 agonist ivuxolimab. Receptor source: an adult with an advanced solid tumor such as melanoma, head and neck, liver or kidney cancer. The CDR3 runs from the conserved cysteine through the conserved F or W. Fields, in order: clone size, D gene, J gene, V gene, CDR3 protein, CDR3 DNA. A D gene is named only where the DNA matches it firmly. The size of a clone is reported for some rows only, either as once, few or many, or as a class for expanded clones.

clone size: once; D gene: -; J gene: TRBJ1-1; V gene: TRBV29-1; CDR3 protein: CSVAKDGDDTEAFF; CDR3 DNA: TGCAGCGTTGCAAAGGACGGAGATGACACTGAAGCTTTCTTT
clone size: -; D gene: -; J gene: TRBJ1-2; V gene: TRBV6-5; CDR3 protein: CASSQGLTDYGYTF; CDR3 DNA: TGTGCCAGCAGTCAAGGGTTGACCGACTATGGCTACACCTTC
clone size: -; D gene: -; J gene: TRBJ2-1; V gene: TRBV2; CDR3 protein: CASTESGKGFF; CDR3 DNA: TGTGCCAGCACAGAGAGTGGCAAAGGGTTCTTC
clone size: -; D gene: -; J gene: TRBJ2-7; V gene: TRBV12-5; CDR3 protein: CASVPAGPVYEQYF; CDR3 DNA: TGTGCTAGTGTCCCGGCCGGCCCCGTCTACGAGCAGTACTTC
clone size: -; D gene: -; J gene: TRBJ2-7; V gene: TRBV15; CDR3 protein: CATSAGVLGEQYF; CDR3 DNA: TGTGCCACCAGTGCTGGAGTGCTCGGAGAGCAGTACTTC
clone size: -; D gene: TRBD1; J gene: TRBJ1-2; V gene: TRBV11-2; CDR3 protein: CASSSLPSHRGGAGGYTF; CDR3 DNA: TGTGCCAGCAGCTCCCTCCCCTCCCACAGGGGCGGAGCTGGAGGCTACACCTTC
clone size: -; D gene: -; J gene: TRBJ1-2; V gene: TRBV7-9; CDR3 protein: CASSPPANYGYTF; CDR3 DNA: TGTGCCAGCAGCCCGCCCGCTAACTATGGCTACACCTTC
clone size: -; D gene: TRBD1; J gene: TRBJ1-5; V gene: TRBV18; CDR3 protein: CASSPTGGGQPQHF; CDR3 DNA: TGTGCCAGCTCACCGACAGGGGGCGGTCAGCCCCAGCATTTT
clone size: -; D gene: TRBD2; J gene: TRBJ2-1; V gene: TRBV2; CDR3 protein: CASSEVRTSNEQFF; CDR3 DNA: TGTGCCAGCAGTGAGGTTAGGACTAGCAATGAGCAGTTCTTC
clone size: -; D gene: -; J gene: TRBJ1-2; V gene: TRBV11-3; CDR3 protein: CASSLQGSGGYTF; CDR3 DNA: TGTGCCAGCAGCCTGCAGGGATCAGGTGGCTACACCTTC
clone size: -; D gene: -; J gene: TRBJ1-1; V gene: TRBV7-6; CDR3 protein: CASSEDRRNTEAFF; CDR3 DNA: TGTGCCAGCTCCGAAGACAGGAGGAACACTGAAGCTTTCTTT
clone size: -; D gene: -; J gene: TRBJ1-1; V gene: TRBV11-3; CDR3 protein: CASKRTVNTEAFF; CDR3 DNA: TGTGCCAGCAAGCGAACAGTGAACACTGAAGCTTTCTTT
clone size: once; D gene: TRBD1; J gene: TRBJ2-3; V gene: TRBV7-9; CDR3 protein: CASSSGTGSTDTQYF; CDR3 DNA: TGTGCCAGCAGCTCCGGGACAGGGAGCACAGATACGCAGTATTTT
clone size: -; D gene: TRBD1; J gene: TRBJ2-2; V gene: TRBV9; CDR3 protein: CASNRDRGSGELFF; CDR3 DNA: TGTGCCAGCAATAGGGACAGGGGTTCCGGGGAGCTGTTTTTT
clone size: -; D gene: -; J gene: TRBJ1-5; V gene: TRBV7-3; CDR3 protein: CASSPVRSEGNQPQHF; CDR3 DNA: TGTGCCAGCAGCCCGGTACGAAGTGAGGGCAATCAGCCCCAGCATTTT
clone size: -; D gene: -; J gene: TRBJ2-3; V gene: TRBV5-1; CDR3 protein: CASSLQGMADTQYF; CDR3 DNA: TGCGCCAGCAGCTTGCAGGGGATGGCAGATACGCAGTATTTT
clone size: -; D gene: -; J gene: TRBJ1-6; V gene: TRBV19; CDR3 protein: CASGPSPLHF; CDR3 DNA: TGTGCCAGTGGTCCGTCACCCCTCCACTTT
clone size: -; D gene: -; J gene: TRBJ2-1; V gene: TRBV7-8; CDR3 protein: CASSLANRGGEQFF; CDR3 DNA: TGTGCCAGCAGCTTAGCGAACCGGGGTGGCGAGCAGTTCTTC
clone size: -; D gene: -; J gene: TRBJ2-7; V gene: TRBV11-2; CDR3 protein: CASSLGWGQSYEQYF; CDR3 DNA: TGTGCCAGCAGCTTAGGATGGGGGCAATCCTACGAGCAGTACTTC
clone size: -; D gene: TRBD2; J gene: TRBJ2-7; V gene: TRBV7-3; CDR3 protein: CASSLSTSGPLEQYF; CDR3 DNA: TGTGCCAGCAGCTTATCGACTAGCGGCCCACTCGAGCAGTACTTC
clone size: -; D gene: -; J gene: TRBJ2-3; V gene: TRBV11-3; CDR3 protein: CASSSGGGDYTDTQYF; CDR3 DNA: TGTGCCAGCAGCTCAGGGGGCGGGGACTACACAGATACGCAGTATTTT
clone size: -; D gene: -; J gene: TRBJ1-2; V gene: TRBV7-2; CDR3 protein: CASRARDDGYTF; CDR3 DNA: TGTGCCAGCAGAGCCAGGGATGATGGCTACACCTTC
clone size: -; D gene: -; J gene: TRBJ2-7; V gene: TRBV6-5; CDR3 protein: CASSYLVGAGAYEQYF; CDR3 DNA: TGTGCCAGCAGTTACTTGGTGGGTGCTGGGGCCTACGAGCAGTACTTC